Listed below are T cell receptor beta chains from one sample, sequenced in a study of shared T cell receptors in the human thymus. Sequencing was performed with immunoSEQ multiplex PCR; in TCRdb, only in-frame clones are kept and a portion is missing. The repertoire holds hundreds of thousands of clones, with roughly 86% as singletons. These data were also reused for a study on human thymus T cells.

Sequenced sample: thymocytes. The receptors were gathered from a boy younger than two with a congenital heart defect. The CDR3 runs from the conserved cysteine through the conserved F or W. A D gene is named only where the DNA matches it firmly. Clone sizes are given selectively: once, few, many, or a class where the clone is expanded.

TRBJ2-1	TRBD2	NA	TRBV28	TGTGCCAGCAGTTCGCTCCGGCGGGGGAACCACTACAATGAGCAGTTCTTC	CASSSLRRGNHYNEQFF
TRBJ2-5	NA	NA	TRBV4-3	TGCGCCAGCAGCCAAGATACTAAAGACGGTCCGACCTACCAAGAGACCCAGTACTTC	CASSQDTKDGPTYQETQYF
TRBJ1-2	TRBD1	NA	TRBV7-8	TGTGCCAGCAGCTTAGGTCCCTTAGACAGGGCCTATGGCTACACCTTC	CASSLGPLDRAYGYTF
TRBJ1-1	NA	NA	TRBV5-4	TGTGCCAGCAGCTTGAGAGGGGGTCAGAACACTGAAGCTTTCTTT	CASSLRGGQNTEAFF
TRBJ2-1	TRBD2	NA	TRBV2	TGTGCCAGCAGCCGGGACTACCTCGATGAGCAGTTCTTC	CASSRDYLDEQFF
TRBJ2-3	TRBD2	NA	TRBV5-4	TGTGCCAGCAGCCGAGGGGTAGCGGGGAGGGCTGGCACAGATACGCAGTATTTT	CASSRGVAGRAGTDTQYF
TRBJ2-7	TRBD1	NA	TRBV15	TGTGCCACCAGCAGGGAGGGGGGGACAGGGGACTACGAGCAGTACTTC	CATSREGGTGDYEQYF
TRBJ2-3	TRBD2	NA	TRBV9	TGTGCCAGCAGCGCAGGCCTGAGCGGGGGGTCAGATACGCAGTATTTT	CASSAGLSGGSDTQYF
TRBJ1-3	TRBD1	NA	TRBV6-5	TGTGCCAGCAGTTGCCGACAGGGCGACGGAAACACCATATATTTT	CASSCRQGDGNTIYF
TRBJ2-1	TRBD2	NA	TRBV5-4	TGTGCCAGCAGCTCTGCGGGAGATTCCCAAGATGAGCAGTTCTTC	CASSSAGDSQDEQFF
TRBJ1-6	NA	NA	TRBV28	TGTGCCGAAAACGGGGGGGACTCCCCCCTCCACTTT	CAENGGDSPLHF
TRBJ2-2	TRBD2	NA	TRBV7-2	TGTGCCAGCAGCCCAGGACTAGCGGGAGTTAGTAACACCGGGGAGCTGTTTTTT	CASSPGLAGVSNTGELFF
TRBJ2-7	TRBD1	NA	TRBV15	TGTGCCACCAGCCCCCGGTGGGGACAGGGTCAAACCTACGAGCAGTACTTC	CATSPRWGQGQTYEQYF
TRBJ2-7	TRBD2	NA	TRBV19	TGTGCCACCTCCCCGGGACTAGCGGTAAAGTCGGCCTACGAGCAGTACTTC	CATSPGLAVKSAYEQYF
TRBJ2-7	TRBD1	NA	TRBV18	TGTGCCAGCTCACCACTGGACAGGGTGTACGAGCAGTACTTC	CASSPLDRVYEQYF
TRBJ2-1	NA	NA	TRBV10-3	TGTGCCATCAGTGATTTAGTCCCAAGCTCCTACAATGAGCAGTTCTTC	CAISDLVPSSYNEQFF
TRBJ2-7	TRBD2	NA	TRBV5-6	TGTGCCAGCAGCTTGACTAGCGGGAGCCGCTACGAGCAGTACTTC	CASSLTSGSRYEQYF
TRBJ2-7	NA	NA	TRBV30	TGTGCCTGGAGCCCCCGATCGAAGGACACTTTATACGAGCAGTACTTC	CAWSPRSKDTLYEQYF
TRBJ2-7	NA	NA	TRBV7-9	TGTGCCAGCAGCCCCGTCTCGGGTTACGAGCAGTACTTC	CASSPVSGYEQYF
TRBJ1-1	TRBD1	NA	TRBV5-6	TGTGCCAGCAGCTACGACAGGGGGCGAATCGTGAACACTGAAGCTTTCTTT	CASSYDRGRIVNTEAFF
TRBJ2-3	TRBD2	NA	TRBV10-3	TGTGCCATCAGTGAGGAAAAGACTAGCGCAGATACGCAGTATTTT	CAISEEKTSADTQYF
TRBJ2-2	TRBD2	NA	TRBV4-3	TGCGCCAGCAGCCAAGAAACCCTCAACCTAAAGCGGGAGGGCCCCGGGGAGCTGTTTTTT	CASSQETLNLKREGPGELFF
TRBJ1-6	TRBD1	NA	TRBV30	TGTGCCTGGAGTACCATACAGGGGTCTAATTCACCCCTCCACTTT	CAWSTIQGSNSPLHF
TRBJ2-5	TRBD2	NA	TRBV6-1	TGTGCCAGCAGGACGGGACTAAAACAAGAGACCCAGTACTTC	CASRTGLKQETQYF
TRBJ2-1	NA	NA	TRBV7-2	TGTGCCAGCAGCTTAGGGGGACTTCAGCACAATGAGCAGTTCTTC	CASSLGGLQHNEQFF
TRBJ2-3	NA	NA	TRBV9	TGTGCCAGCAGCGTAGATCGAGGGTCGGCGAGATCCCAATCCCACACAGATACGCAGTATTTT	CASSVDRGSARSQSHTDTQYF
TRBJ2-7	TRBD2	NA	TRBV5-6	TGTGCCAGCAGCTCGGGAAGCGGGAGGCCCTACGAGCAGTACTTC	CASSSGSGRPYEQYF
TRBJ1-2	TRBD1	NA	TRBV28	TGTGCCAGCAGGCATCAGGGGGCTTATGGCTACACCTTC	CASRHQGAYGYTF
TRBJ1-2	TRBD1	NA	TRBV25-1	TGTGCCAGCAGTGAAAGGACAGGGACCTATGGCTACACCTTC	CASSERTGTYGYTF
TRBJ2-1	TRBD2	NA	TRBV5-1	TGCGCCACCTCAAGAGAGTCCGGGACTAGCCTTCCCTCCTACAATGAGCAGTTCTTC	CATSRESGTSLPSYNEQFF
TRBJ1-6	NA	NA	TRBV9	TGTGCCAGCAGCGTAGTTACAGGGCGCTATAATTCACCCCTCCACTTT	CASSVVTGRYNSPLHF
TRBJ1-1	TRBD1	NA	TRBV7-2	TGTGCCAGCAGCTTAGTGGGTCGTCAGGGGGCGAAAAACACTGAAGCTTTCTTT	CASSLVGRQGAKNTEAFF
TRBJ1-6	TRBD1	NA	TRBV6-6	TGTGCCAGCAGTTACGTATGGACAGGGTATAATTCCCCCCTCCACTTT	CASSYVWTGYNSPLHF
TRBJ2-7	NA	NA	TRBV6-1	TGTGCCAGCAGTGACGGGGAGCAGTACGAGCAGTACTTC	CASSDGEQYEQYF
TRBJ2-6	NA	few	TRBV14	TGTGCCAGCAGCCAAGCTTATGGGGCCAACGTCCTGACTTTC	CASSQAYGANVLTF
TRBJ1-4	TRBD1	few	TRBV19	TGTGCCAGTAGTCCCGATCCGGACAGGGGTGCAACTAATGAAAAACTGTTTTTT	CASSPDPDRGATNEKLFF
TRBJ1-5	NA	NA	TRBV11-2	TGTGCCAGCAGCCACCGCCGGGCCCCAGGAGGGTATAGCAATCAGCCCCAGCATTTT	CASSHRRAPGGYSNQPQHF
TRBJ1-5	NA	NA	TRBV28	TGTGCCAGCAGTTTCCTCGATCAGCCCCAGCATTTT	CASSFLDQPQHF
TRBJ2-7	NA	few	TRBV21-1	TGTGCCAGCAGCAAAGCAGAACCAGGGGAGGGTGACGAGCAGTACTTC	CASSKAEPGEGDEQYF
TRBJ2-1	TRBD2	NA	TRBV27	TGTGCCAGCAGTTTTTTGTACGAGGCGGGGGGGCCTAATGAGCAGTTCTTC	CASSFLYEAGGPNEQFF
TRBJ2-3	NA	few	TRBV10-1	TGCGCCAGCAGTGAGTGGCCAGAAAAAGATACGCAGTATTTT	CASSEWPEKDTQYF
TRBJ1-4	NA	NA	TRBV4-2	TGTGCCAGCAGCCAAGATCGGTATGAAAAACTGTTTTTT	CASSQDRYEKLFF
TRBJ1-5	TRBD1	NA	TRBV28	TGTGCCAGCATCCCCAGGGGGCCCTCCAATCAGCCCCAGCATTTT	CASIPRGPSNQPQHF
TRBJ2-3	TRBD2	NA	TRBV5-1	TGCGCCAGCAGCCCGGGACTAGCGGGGGGGGGCACAGATACGCAGTATTTT	CASSPGLAGGGTDTQYF
TRBJ2-3	NA	NA	TRBV5-1	TGCGCCAGCAGCTTGGATCATCCAGATACGCAGTATTTT	CASSLDHPDTQYF
TRBJ1-1	TRBD1	NA	TRBV9	TGTGCCAGCAGCGTAGATCCGACAGGGCGATCTGAAGCTTTCTTT	CASSVDPTGRSEAFF
TRBJ2-1	TRBD2	NA	TRBV6-4	TGTGCCAGCAGTGCTAGCGGGAGGGTTAGGAGCTCCTACAATGAGCAGTTCTTC	CASSASGRVRSSYNEQFF
TRBJ2-1	TRBD2	NA	TRBV19	TGTGCCAGTAGTAGAGCAGAAGCCGGGACTAGCGGTTACAATGAGCAGTTCTTC	CASSRAEAGTSGYNEQFF
TRBJ2-5	NA	NA	TRBV6-5	TGTGCCGCGGGGAGGATGGAGACCCAGTACTTC	CAAGRMETQYF
TRBJ2-1	NA	once	TRBV30	TGTGCCTGGAGTCGTACAGGGACCGCATCTAATGAGCAGTTCTTC	CAWSRTGTASNEQFF
TRBJ2-7	TRBD2	NA	TRBV5-1	TGCGCCAGCAGCCAAGCTAGCGGGAGCTCCTACGAGCAGTACTTC	CASSQASGSSYEQYF
TRBJ2-1	TRBD2	NA	TRBV11-2	TGTGCCAGCAGCCGAGCGGGAGGTGGTAATGAGCAGTTCTTC	CASSRAGGGNEQFF
TRBJ2-7	NA	NA	TRBV7-6	TGTGCCAGCAGCTTAGGCACTAGTTTAGAACTCTCCTACGAGCAGTACTTC	CASSLGTSLELSYEQYF
TRBJ2-1	TRBD2	NA	TRBV10-2	TGCGCCAGCTCCACTAGCGGGAGACCCTGCAATGAGCAGTTCTTC	CASSTSGRPCNEQFF
TRBJ2-7	NA	NA	TRBV19	TGTGCCAGTACCAAAAGCGGGCAGAACTACGAGCAGTACTTC	CASTKSGQNYEQYF